One and the same sample provided the 9 T cell receptor beta chains below, sequenced in a study of OX40 agonist ivuxolimab in advanced cancers. The repertoire was sequenced with immunoSEQ multiplex PCR; TCRdb's copy has only in-frame clones and lacks some. The sample consists of 70,000 to 80,000 clones, roughly 94% of them appearing once. Material: CD4+ or CD8+ T cells sorted from blood, obtained in a trial of the OX40 agonist ivuxolimab. Source of these receptors: an adult with an advanced solid tumor such as melanoma, head and neck, liver or kidney cancer.

The rearrangement joins TRBV29-1 to TRBJ2-3, with 9 bases aligning to TRBD1. Trimming removed 5 bases from V and 2 bases from J; junction bases left unmatched: 8. The CDR3 loop spans 15 amino acids. Germline CDR1 reads SQVTM; CDR2 reads ANQGSEA. CDR3 nucleotides: TGCAGCGTTTGGCGGACAGGGGCGGACACAGATACGCAGTATTTT. Encoded protein: CSVWRTGADTDTQYF.

This chain uses TRBV19 with TRBJ1-1; D is ambiguous. The CDR3 contains 15 residues. CDR1 LNHDA and CDR2 SQIVND come from the germline V gene (reference sequence). Deletions cut 3 bases from V and 1 base from J, with 12 bases between. CDR3 protein: CASSIAGLGNTEAFF. In DNA form, the CDR3 reads TGTGCCAGTAGTATTGCGGGTTTGGGGAACACTGAAGCTTTCTTT.

The V gene is TRBV14, the J gene TRBJ2-1, with TRBD2 matching 9 bases. Trimming removed 5 bases from V and 4 bases from J; junction bases left unmatched: 18. Germline assignment: CDR1 SGHDN and CDR2 FVKESK. This CDR3 spans 19 amino acids. CDR3 coding DNA: TGTGCCAGCAGCGGTAGCGGGAGCCCCGAGGGGAGGGGGTACAATGAGCAGTTCTTC. As protein: CASSGSGSPEGRGYNEQFF.

This chain connects TRBV9 to TRBJ1-4, with unresolved D. V lost 4 bases, J lost 0 bases, and 7 bases lay in between. The CDR3 is made up of 14 amino acids. Germline V gene lookup returns CDR1 SGDLS and CDR2 YYNGEE. DNA of the CDR3: TGTGCCAGCAGCTGGACCTCAACTAATGAAAAACTGTTTTTT. Translation: CASSWTSTNEKLFF. Supplemented by reference TRBV9 and TRBJ1-4, the full variable domain reads DSGVTQTPKHLITATGQRVTLRCSPRSGDLSVYWYQQSLDQGLQFLIQYYNGEERAKGNILERFSAQQFPDLHSELNLSSLELGDSALYFCASSWTSTNEKLFFGSGTQLSVL.

The chain joins TRBV2 to TRBJ2-7, with D tentatively TRBD1 (6 bases). The CDR3 has 13 residues. Looked up from germline, CDR1 is SNHLY and CDR2 is FYNNEI. Trimming took 5 bases from V and 5 from J, leaving 13 bases between them. CDR3 nucleotide sequence: TGTGCCAGCAGTTCAGGGGTTTTCGACGAGCAGTACTTC. Encoded protein: CASSSGVFDEQYF.

J is TRBJ2-1 and V is TRBV6-5, with a possible D match to TRBD1 (5 bases). With 8 bases removed from V and 3 bases from J, the gap between germline ends came to 14 bases. CDR1 and CDR2 (germline): MNHEY, SVGAGI. The CDR3 is 14 residues long. The CDR3 is CASQGLGLYNEQFF. The CDR3 nucleotides read TGTGCCAGCCAAGGTCTGGGGCTCTACAATGAGCAGTTCTTC.

The CDR3 protein is CASSNRRVEGQPQHF. The CDR3 region has the DNA TGTGCCAGCAGCAATAGGAGGGTAGAAGGTCAGCCCCAGCATTTT. The J gene is TRBJ1-5, the V gene TRBV7-2; D remains ambiguous. Per germline, CDR1 SGHTA and CDR2 FQGNSA. The CDR3 contains 15 residues. V was pared by 5 bases and J by 6 bases, with 17 bases between.

The chain combines TRBV6-5 with TRBJ2-7; D is unclear. The CDR3 runs to 14 residues. Trimming took off 2 bases at V and 0 bases at J, with 8 bases between the two ends. Germline values: CDR1 MNHEY, CDR2 SVGAGI. DNA for the CDR3: TGTGCCAGCAGTTACGGCCCGAGCTCCTACGAGCAGTACTTC. Amino acids: CASSYGPSSYEQYF.

This clone was found a few times. The chain recombines TRBV18 with TRBJ2-3; the D gene could be TRBD1 or TRBD2 (5 bases each). Trimming pared 2 bases from V and 3 bases from J, leaving 18 bases between. The CDR3 is 17 amino acids. Germline loops: CDR1 KGHSH, CDR2 LQKENI. CDR3 protein: CASSPKVVGTWTDTQYF. The CDR3 DNA follows: TGTGCCAGCTCACCAAAGGTAGTTGGGACCTGGACAGATACGCAGTATTTT.